These T cell receptor beta chains were read from a single sample in a study of T cell changes during pregnancy in multiple sclerosis. Clones were read by immunoSEQ multiplex PCR, and TCRdb kept only the in-frame ones, dropping some. Found here are 75,000 to 100,000 clones, around nine tenths of them singletons; the top ten hold around 0.79%. Sequenced material: peripheral blood, taken in the second trimester of pregnancy. These receptors were obtained from a female donor in good health, enrolled as a control in a pregnancy study. CDR3s include the opening cysteine and the closing phenylalanine or tryptophan. The D gene is left open where the match is weak. Expanded clones get a size class; other rows say once, few or many, or leave the size out.

d_call: NA
clone_size: NA
j_call: TRBJ2-3
v_call: TRBV7-8
cdr3_nt: TGTGCCAGCAGCCCCCTAGCCTTCACAGATACGCAGTATTTT
cdr3_aa: CASSPLAFTDTQYF

d_call: TRBD2
clone_size: NA
j_call: TRBJ2-5
v_call: TRBV4-2
cdr3_nt: TGTGCCAGCAGCCAAGGGGCTAGCGGGGAGGAGACCCAGTACTTC
cdr3_aa: CASSQGASGEETQYF

d_call: NA
clone_size: many
j_call: TRBJ1-2
v_call: TRBV2
cdr3_nt: TGTGCCAGTCAAAGGGAGTCCGGCTACACCTTC
cdr3_aa: CASQRESGYTF

d_call: NA
clone_size: once
j_call: TRBJ2-2
v_call: TRBV6-4
cdr3_nt: TGTGCCAGCAGGGAACAGGGGAACACCGGGGAGCTGTTTTTT
cdr3_aa: CASREQGNTGELFF

d_call: TRBD1
clone_size: many
j_call: TRBJ2-7
v_call: TRBV13
cdr3_nt: TGTGCCAGCAGCTTGGACAGGGTCTTGTACGAGCAGTACTTC
cdr3_aa: CASSLDRVLYEQYF

d_call: NA
clone_size: NA
j_call: TRBJ1-1
v_call: TRBV29-1
cdr3_nt: TGCAGCGTTGGAACAGGTGAGAACACTGAAGCTTTCTTT
cdr3_aa: CSVGTGENTEAFF

d_call: TRBD1
clone_size: NA
j_call: TRBJ1-3
v_call: TRBV25-1
cdr3_nt: TGTGCCAGCAGTCTGGACAGGGGTTCGGGTGGAAACACCATATATTTT
cdr3_aa: CASSLDRGSGGNTIYF

d_call: TRBD2
clone_size: NA
j_call: TRBJ2-5
v_call: TRBV18
cdr3_nt: TGTGCCAGCTCACCGGGAGCGGGACGGGAGACCCAGTACTTC
cdr3_aa: CASSPGAGRETQYF

d_call: NA
clone_size: NA
j_call: TRBJ1-2
v_call: TRBV29-1
cdr3_nt: TGCAGCGCCCGCAGTCAAAACTATGGCTACACCTTC
cdr3_aa: CSARSQNYGYTF

d_call: NA
clone_size: NA
j_call: TRBJ1-2
v_call: TRBV7-8
cdr3_nt: TGTGCCAGCAGCACGCCGTACAGGCCCTTTAACTATGGCTACACCTTC
cdr3_aa: CASSTPYRPFNYGYTF

d_call: TRBD1
clone_size: NA
j_call: TRBJ1-6
v_call: TRBV4-3
cdr3_nt: TGCGCCAGCAGCCAGCGGGACAGCTCCTATAATTCACCCCTCCACTTT
cdr3_aa: CASSQRDSSYNSPLHF

d_call: NA
clone_size: once
j_call: TRBJ1-1
v_call: TRBV4-2
cdr3_nt: TGTGCCAGCAGCCGCACTAGAGAAACAGGGATATCCACTGAAGCTTTCTTT
cdr3_aa: CASSRTRETGISTEAFF

d_call: NA
clone_size: once
j_call: TRBJ2-2
v_call: TRBV7-9
cdr3_nt: TGTGCCAGTAACCCTGCTGGGGGCCAAACCGGGGAGCTGTTTTTT
cdr3_aa: CASNPAGGQTGELFF

d_call: NA
clone_size: NA
j_call: TRBJ2-7
v_call: TRBV5-4
cdr3_nt: TGTGCCAGCAGCTTGGACATAGGACAGATCGAGCAGTACTTC
cdr3_aa: CASSLDIGQIEQYF

d_call: NA
clone_size: NA
j_call: TRBJ1-4
v_call: TRBV28
cdr3_nt: TGTGCCAGCAGCCCCCGGACATTTGCAACTAATGAAAAACTGTTTTTT
cdr3_aa: CASSPRTFATNEKLFF

d_call: NA
clone_size: NA
j_call: TRBJ1-1
v_call: TRBV7-9
cdr3_nt: TGTGCCAGCAGCTTATGGGGGGGCGGAGAGGCAGCTTTCTTT
cdr3_aa: CASSLWGGGEAAFF

d_call: NA
clone_size: few
j_call: TRBJ1-6
v_call: TRBV19
cdr3_nt: TGTGCCAGTAGTATAGACGGTTATTCACCCCTCCACTTT
cdr3_aa: CASSIDGYSPLHF

d_call: NA
clone_size: NA
j_call: TRBJ2-6
v_call: TRBV28
cdr3_nt: TGTGCCAGCAGATCCACAGGGCGTGGGGCCAACGTCCTGACTTTC
cdr3_aa: CASRSTGRGANVLTF

d_call: NA
clone_size: once
j_call: TRBJ1-2
v_call: TRBV2
cdr3_nt: TGTGCCAGTAGGTTGGGGGCCGGACATCTAAATAACTATGGCTACACCTTC
cdr3_aa: CASRLGAGHLNNYGYTF

d_call: NA
clone_size: NA
j_call: TRBJ2-5
v_call: TRBV5-1
cdr3_nt: TGCGCCAGCAGCCCCGCCAGGGCGGCGTACCAAGAGACCCAGTACTTC
cdr3_aa: CASSPARAAYQETQYF

d_call: TRBD1
clone_size: NA
j_call: TRBJ1-4
v_call: TRBV6-1
cdr3_nt: TGTGCCAGCAGCTCCGGACAGGGAGGTGGTGAAAAACTGTTTTTT
cdr3_aa: CASSSGQGGGEKLFF

d_call: NA
clone_size: NA
j_call: TRBJ1-1
v_call: TRBV20-1
cdr3_nt: TGCAGGGCGGTGTCGGGCACTGAAGCTTTCTTT
cdr3_aa: CRAVSGTEAFF

d_call: TRBD2
clone_size: NA
j_call: TRBJ2-7
v_call: TRBV30
cdr3_nt: TGTGCCTGGGGGACTAGCTCCTACGAGCAGTACTTC
cdr3_aa: CAWGTSSYEQYF

d_call: TRBD2
clone_size: NA
j_call: TRBJ2-7
v_call: TRBV12-5
cdr3_nt: TGTGCTAGTGGTTTGGAACTAGCGGGAGTCTCCTACGAGCAGTACTTC
cdr3_aa: CASGLELAGVSYEQYF

d_call: NA
clone_size: NA
j_call: TRBJ2-7
v_call: TRBV7-9
cdr3_nt: TGTGCCAGCAGCTTAGTGCAGGGGCCTACCTACGAGCAGTACTTC
cdr3_aa: CASSLVQGPTYEQYF

d_call: NA
clone_size: few
j_call: TRBJ1-1
v_call: TRBV10-3
cdr3_nt: TGTGCCATCAGTGGGTATAGAGTTGACACTGAAGCTTTCTTT
cdr3_aa: CAISGYRVDTEAFF

d_call: NA
clone_size: NA
j_call: TRBJ2-7
v_call: TRBV6-5
cdr3_nt: TGTGCCAGCAGTTACTCGCCTAGCCCTACCTCCTACGAGCAGTACTTC
cdr3_aa: CASSYSPSPTSYEQYF

d_call: NA
clone_size: NA
j_call: TRBJ2-7
v_call: TRBV5-1
cdr3_nt: TGCGCCAGCAGCTTGGGGTACCAGGGTCAAGAGCAGTACTTC
cdr3_aa: CASSLGYQGQEQYF

d_call: NA
clone_size: NA
j_call: TRBJ2-7
v_call: TRBV13
cdr3_nt: TGTGCCAGCAGCCCCAGACAGGACCCGTACTTC
cdr3_aa: CASSPRQDPYF

d_call: NA
clone_size: NA
j_call: TRBJ1-6
v_call: TRBV5-4
cdr3_nt: TGTGCCAGCAGCCCTGGGCCCCCCGGGGAAAATTCACCCCTCCACTTT
cdr3_aa: CASSPGPPGENSPLHF

d_call: NA
clone_size: NA
j_call: TRBJ1-4
v_call: TRBV29-1
cdr3_nt: TGCAGCGTTCTTAAACTGTTTTTT
cdr3_aa: CSVLKLFF

d_call: NA
clone_size: NA
j_call: TRBJ2-5
v_call: TRBV2
cdr3_nt: TGTGCCAGCAGGCCTCTAGCGTCTTATGCAGAGACCCAGTACTTC
cdr3_aa: CASRPLASYAETQYF

d_call: NA
clone_size: NA
j_call: TRBJ2-2
v_call: TRBV6-6
cdr3_nt: TGTGCCAGCAGCAACCGAGAAACCGGGGAGCTGTTTTTT
cdr3_aa: CASSNRETGELFF

d_call: NA
clone_size: once
j_call: TRBJ2-7
v_call: TRBV19
cdr3_nt: TGTGCCAGTAGGCCCCGGGACATCCTAACCTACGAGCAGTACTTC
cdr3_aa: CASRPRDILTYEQYF

d_call: TRBD1
clone_size: NA
j_call: TRBJ1-4
v_call: TRBV7-2
cdr3_nt: TGTGCCAGCAGCTGGACAGGGGGATCCACTAATGAAAAACTGTTTTTT
cdr3_aa: CASSWTGGSTNEKLFF

d_call: NA
clone_size: NA
j_call: TRBJ2-3
v_call: TRBV5-4
cdr3_nt: TGTGCCAGCAGGACGGGACTCCGTACCACAGATACGCAGTATTTT
cdr3_aa: CASRTGLRTTDTQYF

d_call: TRBD2
clone_size: NA
j_call: TRBJ2-3
v_call: TRBV7-2
cdr3_nt: TGTGCCAGCAGCTCTTCGGGAGGGAAGACGCAGTATTTT
cdr3_aa: CASSSSGGKTQYF

d_call: TRBD2
clone_size: NA
j_call: TRBJ2-3
v_call: TRBV7-9
cdr3_nt: TGTGCCAGCAGGACTAGCGGAGGTGGGGATACGCAGTATTTT
cdr3_aa: CASRTSGGGDTQYF

d_call: NA
clone_size: NA
j_call: TRBJ1-1
v_call: TRBV7-9
cdr3_nt: TGTGCCAGCAGCCCCCCCGGGGGGATTGGGTACACTGAAGCTTTCTTT
cdr3_aa: CASSPPGGIGYTEAFF

d_call: TRBD1
clone_size: NA
j_call: TRBJ2-5
v_call: TRBV25-1
cdr3_nt: TGTGCCAGCAGTGAGTACCGGGACAGGCAAGAGACCCAGTACTTC
cdr3_aa: CASSEYRDRQETQYF

d_call: TRBD2
clone_size: NA
j_call: TRBJ2-2
v_call: TRBV27
cdr3_nt: TGTGCCAGCCGATTAGCGGGGGCTAACACCGGGGAGCTGTTTTTT
cdr3_aa: CASRLAGANTGELFF

d_call: TRBD2
clone_size: NA
j_call: TRBJ2-2
v_call: TRBV18
cdr3_nt: TGTGCCAGCCGGTGGGGACTAGCGGAAATGCCTAACACCGGGGAGCTGTTTTTT
cdr3_aa: CASRWGLAEMPNTGELFF

d_call: TRBD1
clone_size: NA
j_call: TRBJ1-1
v_call: TRBV25-1
cdr3_nt: TGTGCCAGCACGCCCCCAGGGGGGTTTAGGGCGACTGAAGCTTTCTTT
cdr3_aa: CASTPPGGFRATEAFF

d_call: NA
clone_size: many
j_call: TRBJ1-2
v_call: TRBV19
cdr3_nt: TGTGCCAGTAGTATAACAGGGAACTATGGCTACACCTTC
cdr3_aa: CASSITGNYGYTF

d_call: NA
clone_size: NA
j_call: TRBJ1-2
v_call: TRBV4-1
cdr3_nt: TGCGCCAGCAGCGCGGTGGGAGTGAACTATGGCTACACCTTC
cdr3_aa: CASSAVGVNYGYTF

d_call: TRBD2
clone_size: NA
j_call: TRBJ2-7
v_call: TRBV7-9
cdr3_nt: TGTGCCAGCAGCCCCCGACTAGCTACGCCCTACGAGCAGTACTTC
cdr3_aa: CASSPRLATPYEQYF

d_call: TRBD1
clone_size: once
j_call: TRBJ2-2
v_call: TRBV11-3
cdr3_nt: TGTGCCAGCAGCTTGGGGACAGGGTTTGGGGAGCTGTTTTTT
cdr3_aa: CASSLGTGFGELFF

d_call: NA
clone_size: NA
j_call: TRBJ1-2
v_call: TRBV7-8
cdr3_nt: TGTGCCAGCAGCTTCGGCGGGGGTTGGGGCGGCTACACCTTC
cdr3_aa: CASSFGGGWGGYTF

d_call: TRBD1
clone_size: NA
j_call: TRBJ1-1
v_call: TRBV6-5
cdr3_nt: TGTGCCAGCAGTTACTCCCAGGGGGCTGGGACTGAAGCTTTCTTT
cdr3_aa: CASSYSQGAGTEAFF

d_call: NA
clone_size: NA
j_call: TRBJ2-1
v_call: TRBV15
cdr3_nt: TGTGCCACCCTAGCCAGCTCCTACAATGAGCAGTTCTTC
cdr3_aa: CATLASSYNEQFF

d_call: TRBD2
clone_size: NA
j_call: TRBJ2-1
v_call: TRBV27
cdr3_nt: TGTGCCAGCGAGGGACTAGCGGGGGCTAATGAGCAGTTCTTC
cdr3_aa: CASEGLAGANEQFF

d_call: TRBD1
clone_size: NA
j_call: TRBJ2-1
v_call: TRBV6-5
cdr3_nt: TGTGCCAGCAGTTACGGGGACAGGGGGTTCAATGAGCAGTTCTTC
cdr3_aa: CASSYGDRGFNEQFF

d_call: NA
clone_size: NA
j_call: TRBJ2-2
v_call: TRBV4-3
cdr3_nt: TGCGCCAGCAGCCTTAGTACCGGGGAGCTGTTTTTT
cdr3_aa: CASSLSTGELFF